What follows is one TCR beta chain and its context. This sample is part of a study of CD8 T cells in Susac syndrome. Sequencing targeted TCR beta in blood CD8+ and CD4+ T cells. TEMRA cells were enriched by FACS, while CD8+ and CD4+ T cells were obtained through a negative isolation that was performed magnetically. It was with random hexamers that about 0.45 to 1 ug RNA was reverse transcribed. immunoSEQ multiplex PCR amplified TCR beta CDR3 across 54 Vbeta, 13 Jbeta. MiXCR was run by TCRdb on the immunoSEQ multiplex PCR reads, yielding one entry per CDR3 protein. The profile shows approximately 160,000 distinct CDR3 sequences, roughly 95% of them singletons. This receptor was identified in a human donor with multiple sclerosis. Material: CD4+ T cells from PBMCs.

The CDR3: CASSHGGLAGSSYNEQFF. The CDR3 coding sequence is TGCGCCAGCAGCCACGGGGGACTAGCGGGATCCTCCTACAATGAGCAGTTCTTC. The chain has TRBV4-1 and TRBJ2-1; 13 bases are shared with TRBD2. The germline CDR1 and CDR2 sequences are MGHRA and YSYEKL. With V trimmed by 3 bases and J by 0 bases, 5 bases remained unmatched. CDR3 length: 18 amino acids.